The entry below gives a single T cell receptor beta chain sequence along with its context. Its antigen is undetermined. The data were obtained in a study of T cell repertoires in cytomegalovirus infection. Study-level information: In public TCR beta signatures, there were indications of both CMV infection and matching HLA type. Study outcomes and limitations: Cumulative frequency of public TCR beta families picked out carriers of CMV plus the relevant HLA. In two of eight donors, the top clonotype was HLA-C-restricted CMV-specific.

The germline V gene encodes CDR1 MNHEY and CDR2 SMNVEV (reference sequence). Trimming removed 8 bases from V and 5 bases from J; junction bases left unmatched: 6. The CDR3 is 14 amino acids. One entry per CDR3 protein, called by TCRdb with MiXCR from the reads. The sample contains roughly 920,000 distinct CDR3 sequences, approximately 31% of which appear only once. The material sequenced was cultured CD8+ T cells from PBMCs, taken from culture after CMV antigen stimulation. V gene TRBV27 combines with J gene TRBJ1-6, with TRBD1 matching over 7 bases. The receptor's source is a human donor in good health (CMV status not recorded). Some clones in this sample may be carry-over from other donors' samples. The CDR3 nucleotides are TGTGCCAGCGCCGGAGGGGGCGATAATTCACCCCTCCACTTT. Translating gives CASAGGGDNSPLHF.